One sample yielded the 23 T cell receptor beta chains listed below, sequenced in a study of blood T cell repertoires in COVID-19. Only in-frame clones appear in the TCRdb table, and some are missing; sequencing was by immunoSEQ multiplex PCR. The data contain around 100,000 clones, around nine tenths of them seen just once; the ten biggest clones take up 4.5%. The material sequenced was peripheral blood. These receptors all come from a man aged 35-49 years with acute or convalescent COVID-19.

The chain uses TRBV11-2 and TRBJ1-2; tentative D call: TRBD1 (6 bases). CDR1 and CDR2 from the germline V gene are SGHAT and FQNNGV. V lost 4 bases and J lost 6, with 12 bases in between. This CDR3 has 13 amino acids. CDR3 coding DNA: TGTGCCAGCAGCTCATGGACAGTTGATGGCTACACCTTC. It is translated as CASSSWTVDGYTF.

This clone was recorded a few times. J is TRBJ1-1 and V is TRBV5-6; a possible D gene is TRBD1 (5 bases). The V gene lost 2 bases and the J gene lost 1 base, with 12 bases spanning the gap. The CDR3 runs 15 residues. The germline V gene encodes CDR1 SGHDT and CDR2 YYEEEE. The CDR3 region is CASSFRGAQNTEAFF. The CDR3 DNA is TGTGCCAGCAGCTTCCGCGGGGCACAGAACACTGAAGCTTTCTTT.

The rearrangement uses TRBV19 and TRBJ1-1; D not certain. This CDR3 region has 13 residues. Germline loops: CDR1 LNHDA, CDR2 SQIVND (reference sequence). V gave up 4 bases and J gave up 0 bases, with 6 bases separating them. The CDR3 sequence: CASSTGLNTEAFF. DNA for the CDR3: TGTGCCAGTAGTACAGGATTGAACACTGAAGCTTTCTTT. Looking up the rest from reference TRBV19 and TRBJ1-1 gives the full variable domain: DGGITQSPKYLFRKEGQNVTLSCEQNLNHDAMYWYRQDPGQGLRLIYYSQIVNDFQKGDIAEGYSVSREKKESFPLTVTSAQKNPTAFYLCASSTGLNTEAFFGQGTRLTVV.

The chain couples TRBV9 to TRBJ1-1; D not certain. This CDR3 is 14 amino acids long. Trimming stripped 4 bases from V and 3 bases from J, with 13 bases between. Germline CDR1 reads SGDLS; CDR2 reads YYNGEE. The CDR3 nucleotides are TGTGCCAGCAGCCCCTCAGCCGGGGACACTGAAGCTTTCTTT. This encodes CASSPSAGDTEAFF.

The rearrangement links TRBV4-2 to TRBJ1-6, with 11 bases matching TRBD1. J was trimmed by 9 bases and V by 3 bases; bases with no gene match: 7. CDR3 length equals 16 residues. CDR1 is LGHNA and CDR2 is YNFKEQ in the germline V gene. The CDR3 coding sequence is TGTGCCAGCAGCCAGGCAACCGGGACAGGGGGTTCACCCCTCCACTTT. Residues: CASSQATGTGGSPLHF.

The chain combines TRBV5-5 with TRBJ1-2; tentatively, D is TRBD1 (5 bases). The CDR3 is made up of 13 amino acids. Looked up from germline, CDR1 is SGHKS and CDR2 is YYEKEE (reference sequence). The V end was cut by 4 bases, the J end by 1 base, with 8 bases between. The DNA of the CDR3 is TGTGCCAGCAGCGACAGCGTTAACTATGGCTACACCTTC. This encodes CASSDSVNYGYTF.

V is TRBV5-8 and J is TRBJ2-3; 12 nucleotides line up with TRBD1. CDR3 length: 16 amino acids. The J segment lost 4 bases and the V segment lost 3 bases, leaving 6 bases of the junction unmatched. Germline V gene lookup returns CDR1 SGHTS and CDR2 YDEGEE. This CDR3 reads CASSWGTGGSADTQYF. The CDR3 region has the DNA TGTGCCAGCAGCTGGGGGACAGGGGGCTCCGCAGATACGCAGTATTTT.

V gene TRBV28 combines with J gene TRBJ1-2; a possible D gene is TRBD1 (5 bases). V was pared by 7 bases and J by 6 bases, with 12 bases between. CDR1 and CDR2 from the germline V gene are MDHEN and SYDVKM. The CDR3 extends over 12 amino acids. CDR3 DNA: TGTGCCAGCACCGATCAGGGCGATGGCTACACCTTC. Protein product: CASTDQGDGYTF.

The chain joins TRBV30 to TRBJ2-2; tentative D call: TRBD1 (5 bases). The germline V and J ends were trimmed by 5 bases and 5 bases, with 15 bases remaining between them. CDR3 length: 14 amino acids. CDR1 GTSNPN and CDR2 SVGIG come from the germline V gene (reference sequence). In DNA form, the CDR3 reads TGTGCCTGGCGTTCCAGGACAAATACCGGGGAGCTGTTTTTT. Translated: CAWRSRTNTGELFF.

This clone showed up just a few times. The chain couples TRBV6-2 or TRBV6-3 to TRBJ1-5, with D maybe TRBD1 (6 bases). Per germline, CDR1 MNHEY and CDR2 SVGEGT. V lost 6 bases, J lost 1 base, and 13 bases lay in between. The length of the CDR3 is 15 residues. The CDR3 DNA follows: TGTGCCAGCAGCCAACAGGGTTACAGCAATCAGCCCCAGCATTTT. Translation gives CASSQQGYSNQPQHF.

The chain carries TRBV5-1 and TRBJ2-5; D perhaps matches TRBD2 (6 bases). Trimming stripped 1 base from V and 5 bases from J, with 15 bases between. Germline lookup yields CDR1 SGHRS and CDR2 YFSETQ. CDR3 length equals 15 residues. CDR3 bases: TGCGCCAGCAGCTTGCTGGGGGGTACTTCGGAGACCCAGTACTTC. Its translation is CASSLLGGTSETQYF.

The gene calls are TRBV3-1 (or the pseudogene TRBV3-2) and TRBJ2-5; a possible D gene is TRBD2 (6 bases). The CDR3 contains 15 residues. The germline V gene has CDR1 LGHDT and CDR2 YNNKEL (reference sequence). Between the trimmed V and J ends, which lost 1 base and 5 bases, there was a span of 14 bases. CDR3 loop: CASSQALGGRETQYF. DNA for the CDR3: TGTGCCAGCAGCCAAGCTCTGGGGGGACGGGAGACCCAGTACTTC.

This clone was seen a few times. The chain uses TRBV5-4 and TRBJ1-2, with D tentatively TRBD1 (6 bases). Deletions cut 4 bases from V and 6 bases from J, with 19 bases between. The CDR3 has 15 residues. Germline V CDR1 and CDR2: SGHNT, YYREEE (reference sequence). The CDR3 DNA follows: TGTGCCAGCAGCCCCGAGCCCCAGGGGCTCGATGGCTACACCTTC. Translating it yields CASSPEPQGLDGYTF.

This rearrangement joins TRBV11-3 to TRBJ2-3; the D gene is possibly TRBD1 (5 bases). Trimming shortened V by 5 bases and J by 3 bases, and 12 bases separated the two germline ends. The CDR3 length is 14 residues. CDR1 is SGHNT, CDR2 YENEEA, per germline. Here the CDR3 reads CASSLHRGTDTQYF. CDR3 coding DNA: TGTGCCAGCAGCCTACATAGGGGAACAGATACGCAGTATTTT.

The J gene is TRBJ1-4, the V gene TRBV30; the match to TRBD1 covers 7 bases. With V trimmed by 3 bases and J by 6 bases, 1 base remained unmatched. The CDR3 contains 12 residues. Germline assignment: CDR1 GTSNPN and CDR2 SVGIG (reference sequence). CDR3 protein: CAWSGTDEKLFF. CDR3 DNA sequence: TGTGCCTGGAGCGGGACAGATGAAAAACTGTTTTTT.

V gene TRBV7-2 combines with J gene TRBJ2-7, with D possibly TRBD2 on 5 matching bases. With 1 base removed from V and 5 bases from J, the gap between germline ends came to 9 bases. This CDR3 has 13 amino acids. Germline V gene data show CDR1 as SGHTA and CDR2 as FQGNSA. CDR3 bases: TGTGCCAGCAGCTTAGTATCGGGGAACGAGCAGTACTTC. Translation gives CASSLVSGNEQYF.

This clone was counted only a few times. The J gene is TRBJ1-5, the V gene TRBV7-9, with D perhaps TRBD1 (6 bases). This CDR3 region has 15 residues. Looked up from germline, CDR1 is SEHNR and CDR2 is FQNEAQ (reference sequence). The germline V and J ends were trimmed by 4 bases and 2 bases, with 12 bases remaining between them. Here the CDR3 reads CASSSWTEGNQPQHF. The CDR3 coding sequence is TGTGCCAGCAGCTCTTGGACAGAGGGCAATCAGCCCCAGCATTTT.

The V gene is TRBV6-2 or TRBV6-3, the J gene TRBJ1-3; the match to TRBD1 covers 9 bases. Germline V lookup: CDR1 MNHEY, CDR2 SVGEGT. This CDR3 spans 16 amino acids. After removal of 5 bases from V and 0 bases from J, the junction contained 5 bases not matched to a gene. In DNA form, the CDR3 reads TGTGCCAGCAGTCTTGGACAGGGGTACTCTGGAAACACCATATATTTT. Its translation is CASSLGQGYSGNTIYF.

This rearrangement joins TRBV19 to TRBJ2-1; tentatively, D is TRBD1 (6 bases). The germline gives CDR1 LNHDA, CDR2 SQIVND (reference sequence). The CDR3 has 12 amino acids. The germline V and J ends were trimmed by 6 bases and 9 bases, with 12 bases remaining between them. The CDR3 sequence is CASSYRVGEQFF. The CDR3 DNA reads TGTGCCAGTAGCTACAGGGTAGGTGAGCAGTTCTTC.

V usage is TRBV2 and J usage is TRBJ1-1; TRBD1 aligns across 9 bases. After removal of 6 bases from V and 4 bases from J, the junction contained 9 bases not matched to a gene. Germline V CDR1 and CDR2: SNHLY, FYNNEI. The CDR3 covers 15 residues. CDR3 amino acids: CASSTRQGGGTEAFF. DNA for the CDR3: TGTGCCAGCAGCACCCGACAGGGGGGTGGCACTGAAGCTTTCTTT.

In this sample, this clone turned up a few times. This rearrangement joins TRBV18 to TRBJ2-3, with unresolved D. Trimming pared 3 bases from V and 0 bases from J, leaving 22 bases between. Germline CDR1 and CDR2: KGHSH and LQKENI. The length of the CDR3 is 19 residues. The CDR3 here is CASSPRPQSTFTSTDTQYF. DNA of the CDR3: TGTGCCAGCTCACCCCGACCACAGTCGACCTTTACTAGCACAGATACGCAGTATTTT.

The chain carries TRBV3-1 (or the pseudogene TRBV3-2) and TRBJ1-2, with 7 bases lining up with TRBD1. Per the germline V gene, CDR1 is LGHDT and CDR2 is YNNKEL (reference sequence). This CDR3 region has 16 residues. Trimming cost V 0 bases and J 4 bases; bases outside gene matches: 8. CDR3 sequence reads: CASSQDRRGRAYGYTF. In nucleotides, the CDR3 is TGTGCCAGCAGCCAAGATCGGAGGGGGCGAGCCTATGGCTACACCTTC.

This sequence joins TRBV29-1 and TRBJ1-2; TRBD1 aligns across 7 bases. The CDR3 has 13 amino acids. Germline CDR1 and CDR2: SQVTM and ANQGSEA. V trimming: 4 bases; J trimming: 3 bases; junction bases outside the gene matches: 5. CDR3 amino acids: CSVAEGGDYGYTF. The CDR3 DNA sequence: TGCAGCGTTGCGGAAGGGGGCGACTATGGCTACACCTTC.